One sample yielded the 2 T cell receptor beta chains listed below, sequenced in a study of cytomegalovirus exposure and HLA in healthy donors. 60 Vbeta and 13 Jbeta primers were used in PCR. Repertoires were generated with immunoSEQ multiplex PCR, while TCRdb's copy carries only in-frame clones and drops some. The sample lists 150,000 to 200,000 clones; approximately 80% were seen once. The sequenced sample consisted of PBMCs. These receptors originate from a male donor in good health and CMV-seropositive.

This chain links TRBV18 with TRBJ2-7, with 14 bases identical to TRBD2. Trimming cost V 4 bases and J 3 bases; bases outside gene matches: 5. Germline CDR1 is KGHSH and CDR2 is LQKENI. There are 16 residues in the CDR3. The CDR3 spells CASSRLAGGLHYEQYF. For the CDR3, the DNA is TGTGCCAGCTCACGACTAGCGGGAGGGCTGCACTACGAGCAGTACTTC. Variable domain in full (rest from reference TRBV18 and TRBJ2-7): NAGVMQNPRHLVRRRGQEARLRCSPMKGHSHVYWYRQLPEEGLKFMVYLQKENIIDESGMPKERFSAEFPKEGPSILRIQQVVRGDSAAYFCASSRLAGGLHYEQYFGPGTRLTVT.

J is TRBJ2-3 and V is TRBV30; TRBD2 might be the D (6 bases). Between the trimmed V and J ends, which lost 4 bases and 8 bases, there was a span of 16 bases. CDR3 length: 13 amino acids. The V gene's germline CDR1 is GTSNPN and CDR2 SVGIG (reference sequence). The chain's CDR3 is CAWTSGLSRTQYF. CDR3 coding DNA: TGTGCCTGGACATCGGGACTCTCGCGTACGCAGTATTTT.